The 22 T cell receptor beta chains in this list originate from one sample, sequenced in a study of technical replicates of blood from a few donors. Sequencing was performed with immunoSEQ multiplex PCR; in TCRdb, only in-frame clones are kept and a portion is missing. Found here are 79,000 or so clones, about nine tenths of them singletons; the top ten hold 0.3% to 0.5%. Material: T cells isolated from PBMCs. The source of these receptors is a human donor in good health.

This chain links TRBV19 with TRBJ2-7, with D possibly being TRBD1 (6 bases). The CDR3 totals 16 residues. V gave up 4 bases and J gave up 2 bases, with 18 bases separating them. Per germline, CDR1 LNHDA and CDR2 SQIVND (reference sequence). The CDR3, as DNA: TGTGCCAGTAGTACTGTGGGCAGGACAGATGCCTACGAGCAGTACTTC. It yields the protein CASSTVGRTDAYEQYF.

The CDR3 sequence: CASSLFPLGDYEQYF. Written as DNA, the CDR3 is TGTGCCAGCAGTTTATTCCCATTAGGGGACTACGAGCAGTACTTC. The chain combines TRBV27 with TRBJ2-7, with D possibly matching TRBD1 (5 bases). Deletions cut 1 base from V and 3 bases from J, with 13 bases between. This CDR3 comprises 15 residues. The germline CDR1 and CDR2 sequences are MNHEY and SMNVEV (reference sequence).

This chain links TRBV28 with TRBJ2-7; 8 bases line up with TRBD1. J was trimmed by 3 bases and V by 5 bases; bases with no gene match: 9. In germline, CDR1 is MDHEN, CDR2 SYDVKM. The CDR3 runs 15 residues. The CDR3 loop is CASSPPGQEDYEQYF. CDR3 bases: TGTGCCAGCAGTCCCCCGGGACAGGAAGACTACGAGCAGTACTTC.

V and J are TRBV7-9 and TRBJ1-4; 7 bases match TRBD1. Trimming removed 3 bases from V and 4 bases from J; junction bases left unmatched: 11. This CDR3 contains 17 residues. Germline V gene lookup returns CDR1 SEHNR and CDR2 FQNEAQ (reference sequence). The DNA of the CDR3 is TGTGCCAGCAGCTTTCCCCACTCAGGGGGGTATAATGAAAAACTGTTTTTT. This sequence encodes CASSFPHSGGYNEKLFF.

The V and J genes are TRBV15 and TRBJ1-3; D unclear. V lost 0 bases and J 0 bases, leaving 6 bases between the germline ends. This CDR3 region has 15 residues. Germline lookup yields CDR1 LNHNV and CDR2 YYDKDF (reference sequence). The CDR3 sequence is CATSRDPGSGNTIYF. DNA of the CDR3: TGTGCCACCAGCAGAGATCCAGGCTCTGGAAACACCATATATTTT.

This clone was counted a single time. The junction departs from germline at one end; a sequencing error may be responsible. V gene TRBV5-1 combines with J gene TRBJ2-1, with D possibly being TRBD1 (5 bases). The CDR3 is 11 amino acids. Germline loops: CDR1 SGHRS, CDR2 YFSETQ. CDR3 loop: CASSLQQDTVF. For the CDR3, the DNA is TGCGCCAGCAGCTTGCAACAGGACACGGTCTTC.

This chain uses TRBV15 with TRBJ1-1; 8 nucleotides line up with TRBD1. Germline CDR1 reads LNHNV; CDR2 reads YYDKDF (reference sequence). The CDR3 runs 15 residues. V shed 0 bases and J 7 bases; nucleotides not matched to a gene: 7. CDR3 nucleotide sequence: TGTGCCACCAGCAGAGATGGGGCAGGGGGCGATGAAGCTTTCTTT. Protein product: CATSRDGAGGDEAFF. The full variable domain, completed using reference TRBV15 and TRBJ1-1, is DAMVIQNPRYQVTQFGKPVTLSCSQTLNHNVMYWYQQKSSQAPKLLFHYYDKDFNNEADTPDNFQSRRPNTSFCFLDIRSPGLGDTAMYLCATSRDGAGGDEAFFGQGTRLTVV.

The V call is TRBV25-1, the J call TRBJ2-1; possibly TRBD2 for D (6 bases). The V end lost 1 base, the J end lost 7 bases, and 8 bases lay between the germline ends. CDR3 length: 13 amino acids. CDR1 is MGHDK, CDR2 SYGVNS, per germline. This chain's CDR3 is CASSESGGNEQFF. CDR3 nucleotides: TGTGCCAGCAGTGAATCCGGGGGTAATGAGCAGTTCTTC.

The chain recombines TRBV19 with TRBJ2-7; 8 bases match TRBD1. The CDR3 extends over 15 amino acids. CDR1 and CDR2 (germline): LNHDA, SQIVND (reference sequence). Trimming at V came to 5 bases and at J to 3 bases, leaving 9 bases not matched to a gene. CDR3 sequence reads: CASSEDRELVYEQYF. CDR3 nucleotide sequence: TGTGCCAGTAGTGAGGACAGGGAGCTGGTCTACGAGCAGTACTTC.

V usage is TRBV10-1 and J usage is TRBJ1-1; TRBD1 matches at 7 bases. Per the germline V gene, CDR1 is WNHNN and CDR2 is SYGVQD (reference sequence). The V segment lost 5 bases and the J segment 10 bases; nucleotides outside the gene matches: 7. The CDR3 spans 12 residues. The CDR3 sequence: CASSSPEGAAFF. CDR3 bases: TGCGCCAGCAGTTCTCCTGAGGGGGCAGCTTTCTTT.

This chain uses TRBV29-1 with TRBJ2-7; 8 nucleotides line up with TRBD1. Trimming cost V 5 bases and J 5 bases; bases outside gene matches: 8. The CDR3 runs 13 residues. Germline lookup yields CDR1 SQVTM and CDR2 ANQGSEA. CDR3 in DNA: TGCAGCGTTCTCTGGACAGGGAACCACGAGCAGTACTTC. Encoded protein: CSVLWTGNHEQYF.

The chain carries TRBV2 and TRBJ2-1; D possibly corresponds to TRBD2 (6 bases). The V end was cut by 7 bases, the J end by 2 bases, with 15 bases between. The CDR3 consists of 15 residues. From germline, CDR1 is SNHLY and CDR2 FYNNEI. In DNA form, the CDR3 reads TGTGCCAGCACTTCAGCGGGTGGGGCCTACAATGAGCAGTTCTTC. Translated, it gives CASTSAGGAYNEQFF. Full variable domain (missing parts from reference TRBV2 and TRBJ2-1): EPEVTQTPSHQVTQMGQEVILRCVPISNHLYFYWYRQILGQKVEFLVSFYNNEISEKSEIFDDQFSVERPDGSNFTLKIRSTKLEDSAMYFCASTSAGGAYNEQFFGPGTRLTVL.

The V gene is TRBV23-1, the J gene TRBJ1-5; no firm D call. TRBV23-1 is an ORF, and what it does is uncertain. There are 14 residues in the CDR3. V was trimmed by 5 bases and J by 14 bases, leaving 22 bases between them. The CDR3 region is CASSKMQDRDIEHF. CDR3 sequence (DNA): TGCGCCAGCAGTAAAATGCAAGATCGAGATATCGAGCATTTT.

The genes are TRBV23-1 and TRBJ1-2; 7 bases agree with TRBD1. TRBV23-1 is flagged as an ORF with uncertain function. The CDR3 consists of 17 residues. Unmatched junction bases numbered 13, after V lost 1 base and J lost 5 bases. CDR3 residues: CASSQCLINGQAYGYTF. The CDR3 nucleotides are TGCGCCAGCAGTCAATGTTTAATTAATGGACAGGCGTATGGCTACACCTTC.

The rearrangement links TRBV7-2 to TRBJ2-7, with 7 bases that match TRBD2. The germline gives CDR1 SGHTA, CDR2 FQGNSA. The CDR3 runs 16 residues. Trimming removed 3 bases from V and 1 base from J; junction bases left unmatched: 9. CDR3 bases: TGTGCCAGCAGCTTGTCAGGCGGGAGCGCGTCCTACGAGCAGTACTTC. As protein: CASSLSGGSASYEQYF.

In this sample, this clone turned up once. The chain employs TRBV13 and TRBJ2-7, with 9 bases identical to TRBD1. The CDR3 has 17 residues. Germline CDR1 reads PRHDT; CDR2 reads FYEKMQ (reference sequence). Trimming removed 0 bases from V and 1 base from J; junction bases left unmatched: 7. Here the CDR3 reads CASSLGRWTGASYEQYF. DNA of the CDR3: TGTGCCAGCAGCTTAGGGCGGTGGACAGGGGCTTCCTACGAGCAGTACTTC.

The genes are TRBV2 and TRBJ2-7; TRBD2 might be the D (6 bases). The CDR3 loop spans 14 amino acids. V dropped 5 bases and J dropped 4 bases, with 15 bases sitting between them. In germline, CDR1 is SNHLY, CDR2 FYNNEI. The CDR3 DNA reads TGTGCCAGCAGTAGGTCGGGAGTTGGATACGAGCAGTACTTC. It specifies CASSRSGVGYEQYF.

In nucleotides, the CDR3 is TGTGCCAGCAGCCCCACCCGGCGGGAGGGATACAATGAGCAGTTCTTC. Translation: CASSPTRREGYNEQFF. The genes are TRBV7-3 and TRBJ2-1; TRBD2 aligns across 9 bases. CDR3 length: 16 residues. Germline values: CDR1 SGHTA, CDR2 FQGTGA. V shed 5 bases, J shed 4 bases, and the junction held 9 bases outside the gene matches.

V is TRBV6-1 and J is TRBJ2-7, with D maybe TRBD2 (5 bases). The germline CDR1 and CDR2 sequences are MNHNS and SASEGT. The CDR3 extends over 11 amino acids. Trimming removed 6 bases at V and 4 bases at J, with 7 bases between. The CDR3 nucleotides read TGTGCCAGCAGAAGGACTTACGAGCAGTACTTC. Protein sequence: CASRRTYEQYF.

This CDR3 is CASSLNRGRVYEQYF. The CDR3 DNA reads TGTGCCAGCAGCTTAAACAGGGGGCGCGTCTACGAGCAGTACTTC. The chain joins TRBV13 to TRBJ2-7, with 9 bases identical to TRBD1. J lost 3 bases, V lost 2 bases, and 5 bases had no gene match. The CDR3 loop spans 15 amino acids. The germline V gene encodes CDR1 PRHDT and CDR2 FYEKMQ (reference sequence).

CDR3 protein: CASRRDRDSNEQYF. For the CDR3, the DNA is TGTGCCAGCAGGCGGGACAGGGATTCCAACGAGCAGTACTTC. The V gene is TRBV11-3, the J gene TRBJ2-7; TRBD1 matches at 9 bases. Germline V gives CDR1 SGHNT, CDR2 YENEEA. CDR3 size: 14 residues. V lost 6 bases and J lost 5; bases outside the gene matches: 8.

This chain joins TRBV4-2 and TRBJ1-2, with D uncertain. Germline CDR1 and CDR2: LGHNA and YNFKEQ. The germline V and J ends were trimmed by 1 base and 3 bases, with 9 bases remaining between them. CDR3 size: 14 residues. CDR3 DNA: TGTGCCAGCAGCCAAGCGTGGGCAGACTATGGCTACACCTTC. Its translation: CASSQAWADYGYTF.